This T cell receptor (beta chain) is from a study of T-cell reconstitution after alpha-beta-depleted transplantation in children. This clonotype has only a few counts. During its preparation, the TCRbeta library received unique molecular identifiers. MiXCR, applied by TCRdb to the PCR reads, yields one record per CDR3 protein. The data contain under 350,000 distinct CDR3 sequences, almost 10% of them singletons. V lost 5 bases and J 0 bases, leaving 14 bases between the germline ends. CDR3 length equals 16 residues. From germline, CDR1 is MNHNS and CDR2 SASEGT. V usage is TRBV6-1 and J usage is TRBJ1-3; D is possibly TRBD1 (5 bases). The specimen was PBMCs from the stem cell graft donor, collected from the stem cell graft. The clonotype was recovered from a human donor who donated a stem cell graft to a child with SCID. CDR3 DNA sequence: TGTGCCAGCAGTCCGGGTGGGGCAAACTCTGGAAACACCATATATTTT. Its translation: CASSPGGANSGNTIYF.